The rows below give T cell receptor beta chains drawn from one sample of a study of cytomegalovirus exposure and HLA in healthy donors. TCRdb's copy holds only in-frame clones and misses some; the assay was immunoSEQ multiplex PCR. Here the sample spans under 300,000 clones, more than 80% being singletons. Input material: PBMCs. The receptors originated from a middle-aged man in good health and CMV-seropositive. CDR3s include the opening cysteine and the closing phenylalanine or tryptophan. The D gene is left open where the match is weak. Size is omitted from some rows. Given values are once, few, many or a class for expanded clones.

clone_size: .
v_call: TRBV5-4
j_call: TRBJ2-5
d_call: .
cdr3_nt: TGTGCCAGCAGCTTGGATTCGGGGCAAGAGACCCAGTACTTC
cdr3_aa: CASSLDSGQETQYF

clone_size: .
v_call: TRBV12-5
j_call: TRBJ2-7
d_call: TRBD1
cdr3_nt: TGTGCTAGTGGTTTGACCTCGGGGACAGGGGGCCCCCCTGACGAGCAGTACTTC
cdr3_aa: CASGLTSGTGGPPDEQYF

clone_size: once
v_call: TRBV9
j_call: TRBJ1-3
d_call: .
cdr3_nt: TGTGCCAGCAGTCAAGCAGGGGAGCCTGGAAACACCATATATTTT
cdr3_aa: CASSQAGEPGNTIYF

clone_size: .
v_call: TRBV19
j_call: TRBJ2-7
d_call: TRBD2
cdr3_nt: TGTGCCAGTAGTATAGGCAGTAGCGGGACATACGAGCAGTACTTC
cdr3_aa: CASSIGSSGTYEQYF

clone_size: .
v_call: TRBV25-1
j_call: TRBJ2-7
d_call: .
cdr3_nt: TGTGCCAGCAGGGGGGCCTCCTACGAGCAGTACTTC
cdr3_aa: CASRGASYEQYF

clone_size: .
v_call: TRBV28
j_call: TRBJ2-3
d_call: TRBD1
cdr3_nt: TGTGCCAGCCTTCGTTCAGGGGGCTCAGATACGCAGTATTTT
cdr3_aa: CASLRSGGSDTQYF

clone_size: .
v_call: TRBV28
j_call: TRBJ1-2
d_call: .
cdr3_nt: TGTGCCAGCAGTTTATGGCAGGGGAACTATGGCTACACCTTC
cdr3_aa: CASSLWQGNYGYTF

clone_size: .
v_call: TRBV7-9
j_call: TRBJ2-7
d_call: TRBD1
cdr3_nt: TGTGCCACCGTGACAGGGAACGAGCAGTACTTC
cdr3_aa: CATVTGNEQYF

clone_size: .
v_call: TRBV19
j_call: TRBJ2-6
d_call: .
cdr3_nt: TGTGCCGTGGAGGACTCTGGGGCCAACGTCCTGACTTTC
cdr3_aa: CAVEDSGANVLTF

clone_size: once
v_call: TRBV19
j_call: TRBJ1-5
d_call: .
cdr3_nt: TGTGCCAGTAGGAAAACCGACAGGTCTCAGCCCCAGCATTTT
cdr3_aa: CASRKTDRSQPQHF

clone_size: .
v_call: TRBV5-1
j_call: TRBJ1-2
d_call: .
cdr3_nt: TGCGCCAGCAGCTTGGCCGGCTATGGCTACACCTTC
cdr3_aa: CASSLAGYGYTF

clone_size: .
v_call: TRBV2
j_call: TRBJ1-2
d_call: TRBD1
cdr3_nt: TGTGCCAGCAGTAAGAGGACAGGATCTAACTATGGCTACACCTTC
cdr3_aa: CASSKRTGSNYGYTF

clone_size: .
v_call: TRBV11-2
j_call: TRBJ2-7
d_call: TRBD1
cdr3_nt: TGTGCCAGCAGCTTCGGGGACAGGGGCACCTACGAGCAGTACTTC
cdr3_aa: CASSFGDRGTYEQYF

clone_size: .
v_call: TRBV19
j_call: TRBJ2-7
d_call: .
cdr3_nt: TGTGCCAGTAGTATGGCCCAGGTAGCCTACGAGCAGTACTTC
cdr3_aa: CASSMAQVAYEQYF

clone_size: few
v_call: TRBV28
j_call: TRBJ1-1
d_call: .
cdr3_nt: TGTGCCAGCAGGTCTTCAGGGGTCCCGAACACTGAAGCTTTCTTT
cdr3_aa: CASRSSGVPNTEAFF

clone_size: many
v_call: TRBV7-9
j_call: TRBJ1-5
d_call: TRBD1
cdr3_nt: TGTGCCAGCAGCTTAGTAGGACAGGAGGATCAGCCCCAGCATTTT
cdr3_aa: CASSLVGQEDQPQHF

clone_size: .
v_call: TRBV9
j_call: TRBJ2-3
d_call: TRBD2
cdr3_nt: TGTGCCAGCAGCCGTTCGGGAGGAAACGCAGATACGCAGTATTTT
cdr3_aa: CASSRSGGNADTQYF

clone_size: .
v_call: TRBV7-3
j_call: TRBJ2-2
d_call: TRBD2
cdr3_nt: TGTGCCAGCAGCCCGACTAGCGCCTACACCGGGGAGCTGTTTTTT
cdr3_aa: CASSPTSAYTGELFF

clone_size: .
v_call: TRBV6-5
j_call: TRBJ2-2
d_call: TRBD1
cdr3_nt: TGTGCCAGCACACCGTGGACAGGGGGCACCGGGGAGCTGTTTTTT
cdr3_aa: CASTPWTGGTGELFF

clone_size: .
v_call: TRBV2
j_call: TRBJ2-5
d_call: TRBD1
cdr3_nt: TGTGCCAGCAGGCCCGGGACAGGGGCGGAGACCCAGTACTTC
cdr3_aa: CASRPGTGAETQYF

clone_size: .
v_call: TRBV6-5
j_call: TRBJ2-1
d_call: TRBD2
cdr3_nt: TGTGCCAGCAGCAAGCGGGAAAGGAATGAGCAGTTCTTC
cdr3_aa: CASSKRERNEQFF

clone_size: .
v_call: TRBV25-1
j_call: TRBJ2-1
d_call: .
cdr3_nt: TGTGCCAGCAGTGAACGGACTAACTCCTACAATGAGCAGTTCTTC
cdr3_aa: CASSERTNSYNEQFF

clone_size: .
v_call: TRBV5-1
j_call: TRBJ1-4
d_call: .
cdr3_nt: TGCGCCAGCAGTGCGGGGGGGAAAGAAAAACTGTTTTTT
cdr3_aa: CASSAGGKEKLFF

clone_size: .
v_call: TRBV28
j_call: TRBJ2-1
d_call: .
cdr3_nt: TGTGCCAGCAGTTTATGGGGTAGCGCAACCAGACACAATGAGCAGTTCTTC
cdr3_aa: CASSLWGSATRHNEQFF

clone_size: .
v_call: TRBV6-1
j_call: TRBJ2-3
d_call: .
cdr3_nt: TGTGCCAGCCGGGGAGCTAGCACAGATACGCAGTATTTT
cdr3_aa: CASRGASTDTQYF

clone_size: .
v_call: TRBV5-1
j_call: TRBJ1-2
d_call: .
cdr3_nt: TGCGCCAGCAGCTTGGACAGGGATGGCTACACCTTC
cdr3_aa: CASSLDRDGYTF

clone_size: once
v_call: TRBV28
j_call: TRBJ2-7
d_call: TRBD2
cdr3_nt: TGTGCCAGCAGAATAGCGGGAACCTACGAGCAGTACTTC
cdr3_aa: CASRIAGTYEQYF

clone_size: .
v_call: TRBV5-1
j_call: TRBJ2-7
d_call: TRBD2
cdr3_nt: TGCGCCAGCGGGGCTAGCGGGAGCTCCTACGAGCAGTACTTC
cdr3_aa: CASGASGSSYEQYF

clone_size: .
v_call: TRBV16
j_call: TRBJ2-3
d_call: .
cdr3_nt: TGTGCCAGCAGCCAACTAGGAGATACGCAGTATTTT
cdr3_aa: CASSQLGDTQYF

clone_size: .
v_call: TRBV7-9
j_call: TRBJ2-3
d_call: TRBD2
cdr3_nt: TGTGCCAGCAGCTTAGACGGACTAGCGGGCACAGATACGCAGTATTTT
cdr3_aa: CASSLDGLAGTDTQYF

clone_size: once
v_call: TRBV4-2
j_call: TRBJ2-5
d_call: TRBD2
cdr3_nt: TGTGCCAGCAGCCTGCTAGACGGGAGGGGAGAGGAGACCCAGTACTTC
cdr3_aa: CASSLLDGRGEETQYF

clone_size: .
v_call: TRBV2
j_call: TRBJ2-1
d_call: TRBD2
cdr3_nt: TGTGCCAGCATTGTGGCTAGCGGATCCTACAATGAGCAGTTCTTC
cdr3_aa: CASIVASGSYNEQFF

clone_size: .
v_call: TRBV28
j_call: TRBJ2-3
d_call: .
cdr3_nt: TGTGCCAGCAGCTCCCGTACGGGGTATGGAGATACGCAGTATTTT
cdr3_aa: CASSSRTGYGDTQYF

clone_size: .
v_call: TRBV2
j_call: TRBJ2-7
d_call: .
cdr3_nt: TGTGCCAGCACGCTCGGGGGACTCGAGCAGTACTTC
cdr3_aa: CASTLGGLEQYF

clone_size: .
v_call: TRBV5-6
j_call: TRBJ2-7
d_call: .
cdr3_nt: TGTGCCAGCAGATTAGCAGGGCCTAGCTCCTACGAGCAGTACTTC
cdr3_aa: CASRLAGPSSYEQYF

clone_size: .
v_call: TRBV7-9
j_call: TRBJ2-3
d_call: TRBD1
cdr3_nt: TGTGCCAGCAGCCCAGGACAGGGGGCTGAAGATACGCAGTATTTT
cdr3_aa: CASSPGQGAEDTQYF

clone_size: .
v_call: TRBV28
j_call: TRBJ2-3
d_call: .
cdr3_nt: TGTGCCAGCAGTCCGGCCGGGTCAGATACGCAGTATTTT
cdr3_aa: CASSPAGSDTQYF

clone_size: .
v_call: TRBV4-3
j_call: TRBJ2-7
d_call: .
cdr3_nt: TGCGCCAGCAGCCAAGATCGAGATAGCGGTTACGCCTACGAGCAGTACTTC
cdr3_aa: CASSQDRDSGYAYEQYF

clone_size: .
v_call: TRBV29-1
j_call: TRBJ2-2
d_call: TRBD2
cdr3_nt: TGCAGCGTTGCTGGACTAGCGGGAGAGGTCGGGGAGCTGTTTTTT
cdr3_aa: CSVAGLAGEVGELFF

clone_size: .
v_call: TRBV19
j_call: TRBJ2-3
d_call: .
cdr3_nt: TGTGCCAGTAGCTGGCGGGACTCCATCACAGATACGCAGTATTTT
cdr3_aa: CASSWRDSITDTQYF

clone_size: .
v_call: TRBV6-1
j_call: TRBJ2-1
d_call: TRBD1
cdr3_nt: TGTGCCAGCAGGGACAGGGGTCACAATGAGCAGTTCTTC
cdr3_aa: CASRDRGHNEQFF

clone_size: .
v_call: TRBV7-9
j_call: TRBJ2-1
d_call: TRBD2
cdr3_nt: TGTGCCAGCAGCTCCTCCCGGGCTAGCGGGACCTACAATGAGCAGTTCTTC
cdr3_aa: CASSSSRASGTYNEQFF

clone_size: once
v_call: TRBV10-1
j_call: TRBJ2-2
d_call: TRBD2
cdr3_nt: TGCGCCAGCAGTGGACTAGCGGGTGGTTCGAACGCCGGGGAGCTGTTTTTT
cdr3_aa: CASSGLAGGSNAGELFF